The clone carrying this TCR beta chain has a single count. Original data processing: Researchers report that nucleated cell counts were estimated from reference gene primer amplification. Clones were read by immunoSEQ multiplex PCR, and TCRdb kept only the in-frame ones, dropping some. That table gives V, J and clone size, and the DNA gave D and trimming. The sample contains more than 100,000 clones, less than 90% of which appear only once. The record originates from a study of blood T cell repertoires in COVID-19. As for the study in general: Material from acute and convalescent COVID-19 was sourced from the United States, Italy and Spain. In each case, the material was cDNA or gDNA derived from T cells, B-cell-depleted T cells, or PBMCs.

Trimming cost V 2 bases and J 0 bases, with 23 bases left between them. The germline V gene has CDR1 LNHDA and CDR2 SQIVND (reference sequence). This CDR3 region has 20 residues. This clonotype was obtained from a human donor in a cohort sampled during active COVID-19. The sequenced material came from peripheral blood. The gene calls are TRBV19 and TRBJ2-1; tentative D call: TRBD1 (6 bases). CDR3 nucleotides: TGTGCCAGTAGTATAAGCCCCCCCATGTGGGGGCAGAGCTCCTACAATGAGCAGTTCTTC. As protein: CASSISPPMWGQSSYNEQFF.